Sequencing of this T cell receptor (beta chain) was carried out in a study of CD8 T cells in ankylosing spondylitis. Study results and caveats: One TCR beta motif, made up of under ten highly homologous variants, appeared characteristic of ankylosing spondylitis blood. Before this, some motif variants had been reported in reactive arthritis synovial fluid and blood.

As the method for making TCR beta libraries, quantitative 5'-RACE with molecular barcodes was used. TCRdb processed the 5' RACE reads anew with MiXCR; each CDR3 protein has one entry. The sample has around 450,000 distinct CDR3 sequences; 25% to 30% are singletons. In its sample, this clonotype was seen once. Its target is unknown. Germline CDR1 and CDR2: MGHDK and SYGVNS. The CDR3 has 15 amino acids. V was trimmed by 3 bases and J by 0 bases, leaving 9 bases between them. The receptor was isolated from a male donor with ankylosing spondylitis. V usage is TRBV25-1 and J usage is TRBJ2-1; no clear D. The material sequenced was blood, either unsorted or a sorted T cell fraction (not recorded which). This CDR3 is CASSDSSGSYNEQFF. For the CDR3, the DNA is TGTGCCAGCAGTGATTCTTCCGGCTCCTACAATGAGCAGTTCTTC.